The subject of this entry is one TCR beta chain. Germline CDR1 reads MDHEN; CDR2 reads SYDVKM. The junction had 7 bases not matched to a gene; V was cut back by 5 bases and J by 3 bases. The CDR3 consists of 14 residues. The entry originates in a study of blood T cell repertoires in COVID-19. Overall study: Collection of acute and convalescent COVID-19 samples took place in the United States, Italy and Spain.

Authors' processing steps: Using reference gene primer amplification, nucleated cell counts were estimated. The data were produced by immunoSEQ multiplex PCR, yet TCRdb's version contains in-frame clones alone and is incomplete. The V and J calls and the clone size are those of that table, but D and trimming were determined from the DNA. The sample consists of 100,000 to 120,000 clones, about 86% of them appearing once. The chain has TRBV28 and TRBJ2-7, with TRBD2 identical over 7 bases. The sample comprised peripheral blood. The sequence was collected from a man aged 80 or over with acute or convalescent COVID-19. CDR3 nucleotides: TGTGCCAGCAGTACCGGGGGGTCCTACTACGAGCAGTACTTC. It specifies CASSTGGSYYEQYF.